What follows are 8 T cell receptor beta chains derived from one specimen sequenced in a study of post-analysis software for immune sequencing data. Built from TCR beta cDNA, the libraries had unique molecular identifiers in them. MiXCR, applied by TCRdb to the PCR reads, yields one record per CDR3 protein. The profile shows hundreds of thousands of distinct CDR3 sequences, roughly 29% of them singletons. General study findings and limits: Among a handful of TRBV segments more frequent in patients than controls were TRBV5-6, TRBV5-1 and TRBV20-1.

These receptors are not linked to any known antigen. Specimen: blood. These receptors originate from a girl aged 10-17 years with multiple sclerosis.

The chain couples TRBV6-5 to TRBJ1-5; a weak D match, TRBD1 (5 bases). This CDR3 contains 15 residues. The V gene lost 5 bases and the J gene lost 0 bases, with 11 bases spanning the gap. Germline CDR1 is MNHEY and CDR2 is SVGAGI. Here the CDR3 DNA reads TGTGCCAGCAGTCCGAAGGGGTATAGCAATCAGCCCCAGCATTTT. Translated: CASSPKGYSNQPQHF.

The rearrangement links TRBV27 to TRBJ2-1; D is perhaps TRBD2 (6 bases). Per germline, CDR1 MNHEY and CDR2 SMNVEV (reference sequence). Trimming shortened V by 8 bases and J by 3 bases, and 14 bases separated the two germline ends. The CDR3 contains 14 residues. The CDR3 spells CASRLPGVYNEQFF. DNA for the CDR3: TGTGCCAGCCGCCTGCCGGGAGTCTACAATGAGCAGTTCTTC.

This clonotype has only a few counts. The chain is built from TRBV7-9 and TRBJ2-1; 10 bases align to TRBD1. Trimming cost V 4 bases and J 5 bases; bases outside gene matches: 17. The CDR3 consists of 19 residues. Germline-derived CDR1 and CDR2 are SEHNR and FQNEAQ (reference sequence). The CDR3 sequence is CASSSRPGTGASYNNEQFF. Here the CDR3 DNA reads TGTGCCAGCAGCTCGCGTCCCGGGACAGGGGCGTCCTATAACAATGAGCAGTTCTTC.

V is TRBV7-9 and J is TRBJ2-5; 9 positions match TRBD1. The J call may be in error: the DNA end matches TRBJ2-7 better. This CDR3 is built from 14 residues. Per germline, CDR1 SEHNR and CDR2 FQNEAQ (reference sequence). CDR3 DNA sequence: TGTGCCAGCAGCGAAGGACAGGGGTACTACGAGCAGTACTTC. It encodes CASSEGQGYYEQYF.

Comment on this clonotype: The germline gene is not matched at one end of the junction; a read error may be the cause. The rearrangement uses TRBV6-1 and TRBJ1-5; TRBD1 aligns across 7 bases. This CDR3 is built from 14 residues. Looked up from germline, CDR1 is MNHNS and CDR2 is SASEGT. CDR3 residues: CASSEQGGHQPRHF. In nucleotides, the CDR3 is TGTGCCAGCAGTGAACAGGGGGGCCATCAGCCCCGGCATTTT.

Concerning this clonotype: A read error may produce the germline difference seen at one junction end. This chain uses TRBV6-6 with TRBJ2-1; 7 nucleotides align to TRBD1. Germline V gene lookup returns CDR1 MNHNY and CDR2 SVGAGI (reference sequence). There are 16 residues in the CDR3. CDR3 loop: CAGSYYPDRVDNEQFF. The CDR3 nucleotides are TGTGCCGGCAGTTACTACCCCGACAGGGTCGACAATGAGCAGTTCTTC.

V gene TRBV10-3 combines with J gene TRBJ2-6; D uncertain. V gave up 4 bases and J gave up 0 bases, with 10 bases separating them. Germline V gene data show CDR1 as ENHRY and CDR2 as SYGVKD. The CDR3 extends over 16 amino acids. CDR3 coding DNA: TGTGCCATCAGTGCGGCGGCTAGCTCTGGGGCCAACGTCCTGACTTTC. It specifies CAISAAASSGANVLTF.

This rearrangement joins TRBV28 to TRBJ1-1, with no clear D. CDR1 is MDHEN and CDR2 is SYDVKM in the germline V gene. This CDR3 is built from 11 residues. V was pared by 3 bases and J by 5 bases, with 4 bases between. Here the CDR3 reads CASSLETEAFF. CDR3 DNA sequence: TGTGCCAGCAGTTTGGAGACTGAAGCTTTCTTT.